Sequencing of this TCR beta chain was carried out in a study of cytomegalovirus exposure and HLA in healthy donors. Overall study context: About 180 million T cells yielded 120 million or so unique TCR beta sequences, as an earlier analysis found.

Study results and caveats: Highest at DRB1 and lowest at HLA-C, TCR association rates differed among HLA loci in a later analysis.

To note about this clone: The antigen is unknown.

The PCR employed 60 Vbeta primers together with 13 Jbeta primers. The method was immunoSEQ multiplex PCR; TCRdb's version includes in-frame clones alone and lacks a portion of them. This sample contains about 77,000 clones. V lost 1 base, J lost 1 base, and 11 bases lay in between. The CDR3 contains 16 residues. Germline values: CDR1 MNHNS, CDR2 SASEGT. The donors were healthy bone marrow donors. This receptor was identified in a man aged 50 to 59 in good health and CMV-seropositive. The sequencing input was PBMCs. The chain joins TRBV6-1 to TRBJ2-1; tentatively, D is TRBD2 (5 bases). The CDR3 nucleotides read TGTGCCAGCAGTGAAGGGGCGGGCCAATCCTACAATGAGCAGTTCTTC. Translated, it gives CASSEGAGQSYNEQFF.